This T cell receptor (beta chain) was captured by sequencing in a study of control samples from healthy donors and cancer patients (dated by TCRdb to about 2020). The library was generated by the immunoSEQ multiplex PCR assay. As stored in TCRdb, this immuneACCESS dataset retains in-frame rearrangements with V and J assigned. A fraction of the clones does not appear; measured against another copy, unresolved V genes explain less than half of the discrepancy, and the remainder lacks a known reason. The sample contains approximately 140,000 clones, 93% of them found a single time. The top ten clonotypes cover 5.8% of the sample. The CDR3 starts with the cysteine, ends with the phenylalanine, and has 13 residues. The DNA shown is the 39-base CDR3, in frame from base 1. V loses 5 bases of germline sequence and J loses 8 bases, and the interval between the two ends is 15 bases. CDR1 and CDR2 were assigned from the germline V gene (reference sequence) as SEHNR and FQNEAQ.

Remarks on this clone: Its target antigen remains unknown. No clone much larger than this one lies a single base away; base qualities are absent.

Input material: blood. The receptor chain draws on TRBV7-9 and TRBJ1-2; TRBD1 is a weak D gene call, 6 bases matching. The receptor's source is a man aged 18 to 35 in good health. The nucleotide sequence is TGTGCCAGCAGCCATAACAGGGTTGAAGGCTACACCTTC. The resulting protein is CASSHNRVEGYTF. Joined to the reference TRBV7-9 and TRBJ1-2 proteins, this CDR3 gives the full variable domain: DTGVSQNPRHKITKRGQNVTFRCDPISEHNRLYWYRQTLGQGPEFLTYFQNEAQLEKSRLLSDRFSAERPKGSFSTLEIQRTEQGDSAMYLCASSHNRVEGYTFGSGTRLTVV.